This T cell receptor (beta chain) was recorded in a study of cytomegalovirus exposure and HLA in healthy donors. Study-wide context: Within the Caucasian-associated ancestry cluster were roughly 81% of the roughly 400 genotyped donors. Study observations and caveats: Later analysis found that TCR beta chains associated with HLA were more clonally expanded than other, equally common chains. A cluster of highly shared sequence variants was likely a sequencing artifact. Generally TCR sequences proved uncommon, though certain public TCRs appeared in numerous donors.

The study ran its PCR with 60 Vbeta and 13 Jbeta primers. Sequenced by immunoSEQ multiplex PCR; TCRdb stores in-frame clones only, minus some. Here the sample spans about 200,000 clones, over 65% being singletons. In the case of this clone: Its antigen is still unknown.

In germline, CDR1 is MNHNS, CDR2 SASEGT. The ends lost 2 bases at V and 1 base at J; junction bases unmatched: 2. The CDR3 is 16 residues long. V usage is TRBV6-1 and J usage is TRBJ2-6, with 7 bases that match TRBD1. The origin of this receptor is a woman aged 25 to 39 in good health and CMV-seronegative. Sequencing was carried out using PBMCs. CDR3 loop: CASSEKTGSGANVLTF. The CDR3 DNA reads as TGTGCCAGCAGTGAAAAGACAGGGTCTGGGGCCAACGTCCTGACTTTC.